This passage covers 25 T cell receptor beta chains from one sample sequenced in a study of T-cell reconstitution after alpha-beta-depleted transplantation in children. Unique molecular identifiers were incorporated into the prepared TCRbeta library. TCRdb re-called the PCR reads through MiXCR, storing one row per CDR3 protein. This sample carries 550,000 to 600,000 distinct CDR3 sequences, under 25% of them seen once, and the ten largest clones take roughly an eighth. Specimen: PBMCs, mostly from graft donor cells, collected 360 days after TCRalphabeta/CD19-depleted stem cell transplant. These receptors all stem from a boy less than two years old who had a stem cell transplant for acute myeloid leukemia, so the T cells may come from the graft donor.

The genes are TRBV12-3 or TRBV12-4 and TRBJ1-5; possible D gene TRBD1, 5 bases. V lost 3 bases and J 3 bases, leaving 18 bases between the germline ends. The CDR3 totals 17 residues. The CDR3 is CASSFVLGVGPNQPQHF. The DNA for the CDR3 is TGTGCCAGCAGTTTCGTCCTTGGGGTGGGGCCCAATCAGCCCCAGCATTTT.

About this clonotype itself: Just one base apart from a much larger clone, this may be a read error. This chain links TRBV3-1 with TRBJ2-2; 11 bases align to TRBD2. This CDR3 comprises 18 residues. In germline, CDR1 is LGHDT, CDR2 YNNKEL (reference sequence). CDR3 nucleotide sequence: TGTGCCACCAGCCGACCGGGACTAGCGGTGATAAACACCGGGGAGCTGTTTTTT. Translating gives CATSRPGLAVINTGELFF. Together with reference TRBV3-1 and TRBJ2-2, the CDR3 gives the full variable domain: DTAVSQTPKYLVTQMGNDKSIKCEQNLGHDTMYWYKQDSKKFLKIMFSYNNKELIINETVPNRFSPKSPDKAHLNLHINSLELGDSAVYFCATSRPGLAVINTGELFFGEGSRLTVL.

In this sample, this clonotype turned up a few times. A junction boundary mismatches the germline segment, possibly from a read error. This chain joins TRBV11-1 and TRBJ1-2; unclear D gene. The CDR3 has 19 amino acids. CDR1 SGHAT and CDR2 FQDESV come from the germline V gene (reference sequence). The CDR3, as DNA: TGTGCCAGCAACTTAGGTCCCCGAATTAAGATGCCGGAGGACTATGGCTACACCTTC. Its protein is CASNLGPRIKMPEDYGYTF.

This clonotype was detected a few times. For the CDR3, the DNA is TGCAGCGTTGAAAAGGACAGGGGGCTATACAATGAGCAGTTCTTC. Protein product: CSVEKDRGLYNEQFF. V usage is TRBV29-1 and J usage is TRBJ2-1; 11 bases are a match to TRBD1. The germline V gene encodes CDR1 SQVTM and CDR2 ANQGSEA. V lost 2 bases, J lost 4 bases, and 4 bases stayed unmatched. This CDR3 is built from 15 residues.

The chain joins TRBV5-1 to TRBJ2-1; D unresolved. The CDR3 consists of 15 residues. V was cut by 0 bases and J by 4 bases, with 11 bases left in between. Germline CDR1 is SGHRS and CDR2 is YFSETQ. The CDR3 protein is CASSLASPRYNEQFF. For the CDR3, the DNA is TGCGCCAGCAGCTTGGCGTCCCCACGGTACAATGAGCAGTTCTTC.

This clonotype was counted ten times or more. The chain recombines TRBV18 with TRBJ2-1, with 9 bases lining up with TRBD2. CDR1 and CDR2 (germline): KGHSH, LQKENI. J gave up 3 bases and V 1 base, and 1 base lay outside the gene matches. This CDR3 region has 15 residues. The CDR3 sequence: CASSPLAGDYNEQFF. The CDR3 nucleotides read TGTGCCAGCTCACCACTAGCGGGGGACTACAATGAGCAGTTCTTC.

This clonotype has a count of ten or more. CDR3 protein: CSASAPGQDIQYF. The CDR3 DNA reads TGCAGTGCTAGCGCTCCAGGACAGGACATTCAGTACTTC. J is TRBJ2-4 and V is TRBV20-1; the match to TRBD1 covers 7 bases. Trimming at V came to 3 bases and at J to 8 bases, leaving 7 bases not matched to a gene. The V gene's germline CDR1 is DFQATT and CDR2 SNEGSKA (reference sequence). The length of the CDR3 is 13 residues.

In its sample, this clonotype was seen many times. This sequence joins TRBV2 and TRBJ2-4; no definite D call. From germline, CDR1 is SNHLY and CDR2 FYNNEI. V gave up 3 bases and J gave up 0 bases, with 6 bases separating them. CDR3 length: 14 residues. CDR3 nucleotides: TGTGCCAGCAGTGAGGTCCTAGCCAAAAACATTCAGTACTTC. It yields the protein CASSEVLAKNIQYF.

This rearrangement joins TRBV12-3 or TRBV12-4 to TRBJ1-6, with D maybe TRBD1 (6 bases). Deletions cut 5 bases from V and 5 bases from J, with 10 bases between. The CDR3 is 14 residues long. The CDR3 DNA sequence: TGTGCCAGCAGTGGGGACACCCATAATTCACCCCTCCACTTT. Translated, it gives CASSGDTHNSPLHF.

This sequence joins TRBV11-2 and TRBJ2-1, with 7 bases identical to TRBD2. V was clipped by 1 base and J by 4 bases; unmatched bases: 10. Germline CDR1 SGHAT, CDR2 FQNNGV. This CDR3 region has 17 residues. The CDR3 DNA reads TGTGCCAGCAGCTTAGGGGAGGGGACGGGTCCTTACAATGAGCAGTTCTTC. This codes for CASSLGEGTGPYNEQFF.

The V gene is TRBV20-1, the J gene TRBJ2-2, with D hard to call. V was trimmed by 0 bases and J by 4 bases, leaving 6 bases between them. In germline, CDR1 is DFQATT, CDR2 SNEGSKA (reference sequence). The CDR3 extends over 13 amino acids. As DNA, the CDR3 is TGCAGTGCTAGAGATTTGGTCACCGGGGAGCTGTTTTTT. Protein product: CSARDLVTGELFF.

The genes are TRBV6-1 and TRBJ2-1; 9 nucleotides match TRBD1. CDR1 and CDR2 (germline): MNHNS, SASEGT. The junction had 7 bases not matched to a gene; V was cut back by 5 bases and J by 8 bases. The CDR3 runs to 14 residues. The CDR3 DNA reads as TGTGCCAGCAGTACCGGGACAGGGAACGATGAGCAGTTCTTC. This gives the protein CASSTGTGNDEQFF.

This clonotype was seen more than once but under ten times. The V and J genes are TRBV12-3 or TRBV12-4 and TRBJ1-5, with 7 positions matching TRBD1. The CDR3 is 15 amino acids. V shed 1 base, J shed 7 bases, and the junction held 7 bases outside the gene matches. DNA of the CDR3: TGTGCCAGCAGTTTAGACAGGGGCATAGGGCAGCCCCAGCATTTT. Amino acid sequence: CASSLDRGIGQPQHF.

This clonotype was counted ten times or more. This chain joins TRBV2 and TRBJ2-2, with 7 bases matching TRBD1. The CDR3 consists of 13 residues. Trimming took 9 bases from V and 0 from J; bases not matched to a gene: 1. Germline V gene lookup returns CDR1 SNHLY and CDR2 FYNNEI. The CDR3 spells CARGTANTGELFF. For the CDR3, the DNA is TGTGCCAGAGGGACAGCGAACACCGGGGAGCTGTTTTTT.

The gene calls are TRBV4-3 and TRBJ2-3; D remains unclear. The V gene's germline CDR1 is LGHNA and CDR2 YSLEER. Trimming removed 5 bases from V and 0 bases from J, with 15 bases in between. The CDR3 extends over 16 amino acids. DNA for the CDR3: TGCGCCAGCAGCTCCGAATCCCCCTCTAGCACAGATACGCAGTATTTT. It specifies CASSSESPSSTDTQYF.

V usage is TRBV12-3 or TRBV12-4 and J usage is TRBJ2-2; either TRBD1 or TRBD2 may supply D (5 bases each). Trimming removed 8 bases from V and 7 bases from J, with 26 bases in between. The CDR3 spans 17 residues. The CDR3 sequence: CASHPPSGTANYGELFF. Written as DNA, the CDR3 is TGTGCCAGCCACCCACCCTCCGGGACGGCTAACTACGGGGAGCTGTTTTTT.

The CDR3 coding sequence is TGCAGTGCTAGGGGTGACAGGGGACGCTCCTACAATGAGCAGTTCTTC. It codes for CSARGDRGRSYNEQFF. V gene TRBV20-1 combines with J gene TRBJ2-1; 8 positions agree with TRBD1. The V segment lost 3 bases and the J segment 0 bases; nucleotides outside the gene matches: 7. Per germline, CDR1 DFQATT and CDR2 SNEGSKA (reference sequence). The CDR3 has 16 residues.

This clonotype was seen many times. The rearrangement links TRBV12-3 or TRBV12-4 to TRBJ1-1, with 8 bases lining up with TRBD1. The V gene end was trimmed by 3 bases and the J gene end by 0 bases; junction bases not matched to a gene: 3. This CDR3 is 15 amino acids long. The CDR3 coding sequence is TGTGCCAGCAGTTTGCAGGGGGCGATGAACACTGAAGCTTTCTTT. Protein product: CASSLQGAMNTEAFF.

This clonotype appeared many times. The CDR3 region has the DNA TGCAGTGCTGATCCCCTGGGGGCAGAGAACACTGAAGCTTTCTTT. Its protein product is CSADPLGAENTEAFF. The V call is TRBV20-1, the J call TRBJ1-1, with a tentative D call TRBD1 (6 bases). The germline V gene encodes CDR1 DFQATT and CDR2 SNEGSKA (reference sequence). This CDR3 spans 15 amino acids. Deletions cut 5 bases from V and 1 base from J, with 17 bases between.

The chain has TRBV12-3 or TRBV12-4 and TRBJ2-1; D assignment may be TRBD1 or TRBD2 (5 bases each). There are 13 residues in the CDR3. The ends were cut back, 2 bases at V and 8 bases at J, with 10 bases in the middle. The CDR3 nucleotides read TGTGCCAGCAGTTTAAGTGTGGGGGATGAGCAGTTCTTC. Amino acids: CASSLSVGDEQFF.

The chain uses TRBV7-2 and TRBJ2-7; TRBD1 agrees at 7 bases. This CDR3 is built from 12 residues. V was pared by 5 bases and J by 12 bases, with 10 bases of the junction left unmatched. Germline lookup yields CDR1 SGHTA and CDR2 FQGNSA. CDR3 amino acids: CASSPDRTGLYF. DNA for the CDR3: TGTGCCAGCAGCCCGGACAGGACGGGATTGTACTTC.

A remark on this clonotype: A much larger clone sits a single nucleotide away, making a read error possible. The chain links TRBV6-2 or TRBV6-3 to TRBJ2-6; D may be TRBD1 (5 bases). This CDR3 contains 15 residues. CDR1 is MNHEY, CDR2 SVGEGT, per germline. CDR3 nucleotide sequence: TGTGCCAGCAGTTACATCGGGTTAGGGGCCAACGTCCTGATTTTC. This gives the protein CASSYIGLGANVLIF.

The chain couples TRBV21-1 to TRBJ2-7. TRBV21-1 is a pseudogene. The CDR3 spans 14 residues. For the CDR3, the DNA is TGTGCCAGCAGCAATCCCAGGTCCGTCTACGAGCAGTACTTC. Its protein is CASSNPRSVYEQYF.

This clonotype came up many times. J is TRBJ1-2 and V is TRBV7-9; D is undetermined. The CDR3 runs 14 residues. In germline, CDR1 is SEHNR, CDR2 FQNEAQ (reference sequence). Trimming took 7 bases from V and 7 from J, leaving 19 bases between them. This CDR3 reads CASTVTLGSIGYTF. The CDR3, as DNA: TGTGCCAGCACCGTGACCCTCGGATCTATTGGCTACACCTTC.

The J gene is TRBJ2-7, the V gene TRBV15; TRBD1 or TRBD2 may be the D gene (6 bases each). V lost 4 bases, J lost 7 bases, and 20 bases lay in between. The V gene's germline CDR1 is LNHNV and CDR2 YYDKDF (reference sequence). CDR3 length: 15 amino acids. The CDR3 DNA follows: TGTGCCACCAGCAACGGGGGCCCTTCCCTTGTTGAGCAGTACTTC. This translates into CATSNGGPSLVEQYF.